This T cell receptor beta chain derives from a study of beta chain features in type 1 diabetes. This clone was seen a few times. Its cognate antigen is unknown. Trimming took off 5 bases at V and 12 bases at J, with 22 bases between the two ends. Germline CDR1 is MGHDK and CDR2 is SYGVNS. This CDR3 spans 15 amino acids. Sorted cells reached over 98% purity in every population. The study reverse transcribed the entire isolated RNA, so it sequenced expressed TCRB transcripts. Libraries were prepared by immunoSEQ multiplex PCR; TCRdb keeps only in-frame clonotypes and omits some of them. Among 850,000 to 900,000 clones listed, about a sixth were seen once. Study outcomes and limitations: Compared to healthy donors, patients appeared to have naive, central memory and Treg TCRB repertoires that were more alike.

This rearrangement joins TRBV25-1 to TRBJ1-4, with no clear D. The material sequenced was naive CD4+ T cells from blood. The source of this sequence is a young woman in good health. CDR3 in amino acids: CASSRILGSPTELFF. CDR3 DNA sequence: TGTGCCAGCAGTAGAATTTTAGGTTCTCCAACGGAACTGTTTTTT.